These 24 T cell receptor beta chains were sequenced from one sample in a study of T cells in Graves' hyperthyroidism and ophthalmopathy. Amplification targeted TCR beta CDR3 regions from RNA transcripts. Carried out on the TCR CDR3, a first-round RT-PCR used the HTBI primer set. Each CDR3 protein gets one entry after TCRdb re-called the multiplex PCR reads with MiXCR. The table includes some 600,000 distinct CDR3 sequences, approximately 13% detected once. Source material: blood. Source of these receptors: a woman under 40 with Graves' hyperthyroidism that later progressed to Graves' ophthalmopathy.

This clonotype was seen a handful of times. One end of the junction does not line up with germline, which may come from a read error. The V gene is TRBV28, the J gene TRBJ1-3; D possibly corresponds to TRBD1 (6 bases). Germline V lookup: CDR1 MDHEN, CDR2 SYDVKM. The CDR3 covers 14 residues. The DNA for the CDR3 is TGTGCCAGCAGTCTACAGGGAGCGGGAAACACCATACATTTT. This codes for CASSLQGAGNTIHF.

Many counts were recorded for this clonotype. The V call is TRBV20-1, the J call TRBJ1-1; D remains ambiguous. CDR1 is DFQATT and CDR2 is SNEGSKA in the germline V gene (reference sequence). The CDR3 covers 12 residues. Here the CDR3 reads CSAKVVNTEAFF. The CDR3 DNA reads TGCAGCGCCAAGGTAGTGAACACTGAAGCTTTCTTT.

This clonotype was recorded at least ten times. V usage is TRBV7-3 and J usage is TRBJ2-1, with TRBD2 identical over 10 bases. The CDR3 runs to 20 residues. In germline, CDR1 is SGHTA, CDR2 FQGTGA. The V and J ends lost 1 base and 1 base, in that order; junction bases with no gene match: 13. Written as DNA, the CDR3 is TGTGCCAGCAGCTTAAATTATAATCCTAGCGGGAGAATTTCCTACAATGAGCAGTTCTTC. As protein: CASSLNYNPSGRISYNEQFF.

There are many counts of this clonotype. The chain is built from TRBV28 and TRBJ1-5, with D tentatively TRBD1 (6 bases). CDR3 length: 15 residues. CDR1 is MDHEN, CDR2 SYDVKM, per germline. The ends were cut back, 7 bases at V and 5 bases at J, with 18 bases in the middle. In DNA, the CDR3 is TGTGCCAGCATAAGCCTTGAGGCAGGGGATCAGCCCCAGCATTTT. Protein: CASISLEAGDQPQHF.

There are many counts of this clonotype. CDR3 region: CANSETGNNQPQHF. The CDR3 DNA sequence: TGTGCCAACAGCGAAACAGGGAACAATCAGCCCCAGCATTTT. J is TRBJ1-5 and V is TRBV2; D might be TRBD1 (6 bases). Germline assignment: CDR1 SNHLY and CDR2 FYNNEI. The CDR3 has 14 amino acids. The V gene lost 10 bases and the J gene lost 3 bases, with 16 bases spanning the gap.

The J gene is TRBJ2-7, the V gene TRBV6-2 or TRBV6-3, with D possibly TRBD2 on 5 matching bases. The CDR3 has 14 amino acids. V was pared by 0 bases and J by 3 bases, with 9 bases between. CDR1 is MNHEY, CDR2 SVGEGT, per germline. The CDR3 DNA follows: TGTGCCAGCAGTTACTCGGTGGACTGCTACGAGCAGTACTTC. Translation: CASSYSVDCYEQYF.

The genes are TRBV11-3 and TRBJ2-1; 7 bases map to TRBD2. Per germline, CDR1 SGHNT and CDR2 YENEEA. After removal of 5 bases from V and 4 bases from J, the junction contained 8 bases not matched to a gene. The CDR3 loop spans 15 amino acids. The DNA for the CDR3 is TGTGCCAGCAGCAGAGGAGGCGGGAGATACAATGAGCAGTTCTTC. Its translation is CASSRGGGRYNEQFF.

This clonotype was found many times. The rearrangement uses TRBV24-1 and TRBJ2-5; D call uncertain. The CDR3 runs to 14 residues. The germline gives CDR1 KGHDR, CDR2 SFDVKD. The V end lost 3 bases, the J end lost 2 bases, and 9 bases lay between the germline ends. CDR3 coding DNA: TGTGCCACCAGTGATGAAAGAGTTCAAGAGACCCAGTACTTC. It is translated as CATSDERVQETQYF.

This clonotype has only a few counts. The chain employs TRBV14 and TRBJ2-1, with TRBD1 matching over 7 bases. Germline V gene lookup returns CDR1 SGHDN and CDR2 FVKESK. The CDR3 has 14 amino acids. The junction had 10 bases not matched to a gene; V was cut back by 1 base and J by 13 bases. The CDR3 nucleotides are TGTGCCAGCAGCCAAGGACTGCTTACAGGGGAACAGTTCTTC. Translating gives CASSQGLLTGEQFF.

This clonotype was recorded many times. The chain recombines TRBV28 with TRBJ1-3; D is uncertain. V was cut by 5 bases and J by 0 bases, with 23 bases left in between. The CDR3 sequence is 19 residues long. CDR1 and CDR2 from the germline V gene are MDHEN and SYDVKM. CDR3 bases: TGTGCCAGCAGTCCCTATGGGATCCGGGATATCGTCTCTGGAAACACCATATATTTT. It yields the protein CASSPYGIRDIVSGNTIYF.

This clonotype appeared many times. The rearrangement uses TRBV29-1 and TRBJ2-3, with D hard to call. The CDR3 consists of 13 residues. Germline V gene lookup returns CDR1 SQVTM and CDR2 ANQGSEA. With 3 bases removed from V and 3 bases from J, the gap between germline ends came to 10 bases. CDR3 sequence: CSVDPSETDTQYF. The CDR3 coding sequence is TGCAGCGTTGACCCATCAGAGACAGATACGCAGTATTTT.

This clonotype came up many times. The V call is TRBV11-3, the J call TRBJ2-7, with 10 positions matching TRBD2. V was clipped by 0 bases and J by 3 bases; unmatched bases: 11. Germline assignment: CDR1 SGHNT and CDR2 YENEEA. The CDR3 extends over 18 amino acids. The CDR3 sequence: CASSLDQAGGLNHYEQYF. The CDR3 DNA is TGTGCCAGCAGCTTAGACCAAGCGGGAGGGCTTAACCACTACGAGCAGTACTTC.

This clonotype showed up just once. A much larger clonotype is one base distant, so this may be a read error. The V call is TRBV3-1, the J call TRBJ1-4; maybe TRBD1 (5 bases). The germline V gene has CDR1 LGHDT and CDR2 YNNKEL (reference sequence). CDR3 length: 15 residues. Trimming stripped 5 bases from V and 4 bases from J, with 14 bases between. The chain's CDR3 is CASSSEAGVNEKLFF. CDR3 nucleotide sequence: TGTGCCAGCAGCTCGGAGGCGGGGGTTAATGAAAAACTGTTTTTT. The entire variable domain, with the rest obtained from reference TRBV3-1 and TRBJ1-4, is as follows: DTAVSQTPKYLVTQMGNDKSIKCEQNLGHDTMYWYKQDSKKFLKIMFSYNNKELIINETVPNRFSPKSPDKAHLNLHINSLELGDSAVYFCASSSEAGVNEKLFFGSGTQLSVL.

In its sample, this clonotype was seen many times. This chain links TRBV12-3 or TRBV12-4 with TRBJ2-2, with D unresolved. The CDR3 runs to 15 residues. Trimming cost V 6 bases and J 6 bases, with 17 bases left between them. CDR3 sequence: CASSLTPRFAGELFF. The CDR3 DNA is TGTGCCAGCAGCCTGACCCCTCGATTCGCCGGGGAGCTGTTTTTT.

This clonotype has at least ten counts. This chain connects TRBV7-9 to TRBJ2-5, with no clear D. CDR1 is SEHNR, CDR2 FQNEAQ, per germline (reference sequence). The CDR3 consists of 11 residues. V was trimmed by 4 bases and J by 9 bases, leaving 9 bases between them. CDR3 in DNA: TGTGCCAGCAGCTCCTCCCGCCCCCAGTACTTC. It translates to CASSSSRPQYF.

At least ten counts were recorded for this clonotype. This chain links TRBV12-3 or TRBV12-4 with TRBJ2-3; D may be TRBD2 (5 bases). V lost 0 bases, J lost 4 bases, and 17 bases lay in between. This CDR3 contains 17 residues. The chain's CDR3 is CASSLAGVGSGPDTQYF. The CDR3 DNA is TGTGCCAGCAGTTTAGCGGGAGTAGGATCAGGCCCAGATACGCAGTATTTT.

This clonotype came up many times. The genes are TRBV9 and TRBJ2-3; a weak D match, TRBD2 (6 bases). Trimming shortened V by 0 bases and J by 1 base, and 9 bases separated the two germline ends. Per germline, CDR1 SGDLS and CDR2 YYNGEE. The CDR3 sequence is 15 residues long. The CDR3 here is CASSVEGGGTDTQYF. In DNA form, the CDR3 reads TGTGCCAGCAGCGTAGAAGGAGGGGGCACAGATACGCAGTATTTT.

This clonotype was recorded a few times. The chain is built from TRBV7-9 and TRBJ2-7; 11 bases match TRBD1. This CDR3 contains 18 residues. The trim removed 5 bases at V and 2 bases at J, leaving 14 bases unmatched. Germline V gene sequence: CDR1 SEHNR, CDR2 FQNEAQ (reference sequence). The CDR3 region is CASSLGNNPGQGAYEQYF. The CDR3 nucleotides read TGTGCCAGCAGCCTAGGGAACAACCCGGGACAGGGGGCCTACGAGCAGTACTTC. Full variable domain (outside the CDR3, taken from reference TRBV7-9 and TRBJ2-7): DTGVSQNPRHKITKRGQNVTFRCDPISEHNRLYWYRQTLGQGPEFLTYFQNEAQLEKSRLLSDRFSAERPKGSFSTLEIQRTEQGDSAMYLCASSLGNNPGQGAYEQYFGPGTRLTVT.

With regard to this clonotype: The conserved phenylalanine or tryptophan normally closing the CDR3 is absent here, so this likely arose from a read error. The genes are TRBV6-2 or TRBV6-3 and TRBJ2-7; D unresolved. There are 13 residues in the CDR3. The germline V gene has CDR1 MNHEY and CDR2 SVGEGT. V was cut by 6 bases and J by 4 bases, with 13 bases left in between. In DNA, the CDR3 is TGTGCCAGCAGCGATAAGACCGAGTACGAGCAGTACCTC. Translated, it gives CASSDKTEYEQYL.

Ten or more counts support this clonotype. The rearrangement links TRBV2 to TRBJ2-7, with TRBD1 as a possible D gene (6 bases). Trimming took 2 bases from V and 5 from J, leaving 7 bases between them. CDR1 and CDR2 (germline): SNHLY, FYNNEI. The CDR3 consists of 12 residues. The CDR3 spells CASSEQGNEQYF. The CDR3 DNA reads TGTGCCAGCAGTGAACAGGGGAACGAGCAGTACTTC.

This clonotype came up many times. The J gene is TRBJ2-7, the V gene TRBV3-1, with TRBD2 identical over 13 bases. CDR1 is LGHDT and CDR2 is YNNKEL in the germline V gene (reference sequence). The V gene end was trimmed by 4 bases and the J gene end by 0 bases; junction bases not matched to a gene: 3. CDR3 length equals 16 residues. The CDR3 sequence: CASSPRTSGSSYEQYF. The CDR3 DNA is TGTGCCAGCAGCCCTAGGACTAGCGGGAGCTCCTACGAGCAGTACTTC.

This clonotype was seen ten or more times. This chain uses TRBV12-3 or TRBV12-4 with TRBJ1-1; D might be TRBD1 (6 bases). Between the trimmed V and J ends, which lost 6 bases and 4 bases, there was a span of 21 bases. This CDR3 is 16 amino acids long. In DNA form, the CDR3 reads TGTGCCAGCAGCATGGGGGGGGCGCTGAGGGGCACTGAAGCTTTCTTT. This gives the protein CASSMGGALRGTEAFF.

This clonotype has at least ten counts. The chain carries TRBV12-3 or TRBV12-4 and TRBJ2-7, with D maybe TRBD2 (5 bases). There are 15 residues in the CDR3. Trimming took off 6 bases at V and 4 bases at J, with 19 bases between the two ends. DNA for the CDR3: TGTGCCAGCAGCCCCTCTTGGGAGAAACGGTACGAGCAGTACTTC. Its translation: CASSPSWEKRYEQYF.

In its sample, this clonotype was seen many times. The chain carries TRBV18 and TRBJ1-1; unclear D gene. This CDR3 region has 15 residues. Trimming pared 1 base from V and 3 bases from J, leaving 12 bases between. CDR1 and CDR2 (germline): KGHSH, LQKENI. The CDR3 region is CASSPRERLYTEAFF. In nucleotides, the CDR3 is TGTGCCAGCTCACCACGGGAGAGGTTGTACACTGAAGCTTTCTTT.